The entry below describes one T cell receptor (beta chain). The antigen is unknown. A junction boundary mismatches the germline segment, possibly from a read error. TCR beta CDR3 regions were amplified from RNA transcripts. First-round RT-PCR of the TCR CDR3 relied on the HTBI primer set. In TCRdb, the multiplex PCR reads were re-called with MiXCR into one record per CDR3 protein. The table records 300,000 to 400,000 distinct CDR3 sequences, over 20% of them present only once. Criteria for exclusion of patients were uncontrolled infection, other autoimmune disease, pregnancy or lactation. These data originate in a study of T cells in Graves' hyperthyroidism and ophthalmopathy. Study-wide context: Peripheral blood was collected at initial diagnosis, before any treatment. Study conclusions and caveats: Ophthalmopathy onset followed model prediction by a median approximately 6.2 months. Ophthalmopathy and stable hyperthyroidism were separated by a 13 V-J model.

The sequence derives from a woman aged 45-60 years with Graves' hyperthyroidism. Sequencing was done on a sample of blood.

CDR3 region: CASSFRTLPEAFF. The CDR3 nucleotides are TGTGCCAGCAGCTTCCGGACACTCCCTGAGGCTTTCTTT. The chain is built from TRBV7-2 and TRBJ1-1; possibly TRBD1 for D (5 bases). Germline CDR1 is SGHTA and CDR2 is FQGNSA. The CDR3 length is 13 residues.